Listed below are T cell receptor beta chains from one sample, sequenced in a study of T cells after yellow fever vaccination. One entry per CDR3 protein, called by TCRdb with MiXCR from the 5' RACE reads. The sample has about 510,000 distinct CDR3 sequences, roughly 22% seen once. Source: PBMCs, taken 21 days after the first yellow fever vaccination. All receptors derive from a man aged 18 to 30 who received the YFV17D yellow fever vaccine. CDR3s include the opening cysteine and the closing phenylalanine or tryptophan. The order of the fields is J gene, D gene, clone size, V gene, CDR3 length, CDR3 protein, CDR3 DNA. D genes are given only for firm matches. Not every row has a clone size; where given, it reads once, few, many or a size class.

TRBJ2-3 | . | few | TRBV4-3 | 16 | CASSQDPSEAADTQYF | TGCGCCAGCAGCCAAGACCCATCCGAAGCGGCAGATACGCAGTATTTT
TRBJ2-1 | . | . | TRBV9 | 14 | CASSVGTFSNEQFF | TGTGCCAGCAGCGTCGGGACATTTTCCAATGAGCAGTTCTTC
TRBJ2-2 | . | many | TRBV12-3/TRBV12-4 | 13 | CASSFQSAGELFF | TGTGCCAGCAGTTTTCAGTCGGCCGGGGAGCTGTTTTTT
TRBJ2-3 | TRBD2 | few | TRBV20-1 | 15 | CSASGGLAPPDTQYF | TGCAGTGCTAGTGGGGGACTAGCCCCGCCAGATACGCAGTATTTT
TRBJ1-2 | . | . | TRBV6-5 | 15 | CASSYSSSGIYGYTF | TGTGCCAGCAGTTACTCGAGCTCGGGGATTTATGGCTACACCTTC
TRBJ2-3 | TRBD1 | . | TRBV12-3/TRBV12-4 | 14 | CASSPRTGADTQYF | TGTGCCAGCAGTCCCCGGACAGGGGCAGATACGCAGTATTTT
TRBJ2-2 | TRBD1 | . | TRBV5-1 | 14 | CASKRTGNTGELFF | TGCGCCAGCAAACGGACAGGGAACACCGGGGAGCTGTTTTTT
TRBJ1-1 | TRBD1 | . | TRBV20-1 | 15 | CSARGGYRGDTEAFF | TGCAGTGCTAGGGGCGGGTACAGGGGCGACACTGAAGCTTTCTTT
TRBJ2-3 | . | . | TRBV7-2 | 14 | CASSSLFLTDTQYF | TGTGCCAGCAGCTCACTATTCCTCACAGATACGCAGTATTTT
TRBJ2-1 | . | few | TRBV7-2 | 16 | CASRLWGSSSYNEQFF | TGTGCCAGCAGGCTTTGGGGGTCCAGCTCCTACAATGAGCAGTTCTTC
TRBJ2-3 | TRBD2 | few | TRBV7-2 | 12 | CASSPIRGVQYF | TGTGCCAGCAGCCCCATACGGGGGGTTCAGTATTTT
TRBJ2-4 | . | . | TRBV23-1 | 16 | CASSPMARLAKNIQYF | TGCGCCAGCAGTCCCATGGCACGCCTAGCCAAAAACATTCAGTACTTC
TRBJ2-3 | . | . | TRBV30 | 11 | CAWSVLDTQYF | TGTGCCTGGAGTGTACTCGATACGCAGTATTTT
TRBJ1-4 | . | . | TRBV5-6 | 15 | CASSFGNRANEKLFF | TGTGCCAGCAGCTTTGGAAATAGAGCTAATGAAAAACTGTTTTTT
TRBJ2-2 | . | few | TRBV9 | 17 | CASSVASGGPGTGELFF | TGTGCCAGCAGCGTAGCGTCCGGGGGTCCCGGCACCGGGGAGCTGTTTTTT
TRBJ2-1 | TRBD1 | . | TRBV5-1 | 15 | CASSLERTGGSEQFF | TGCGCCAGCAGCTTGGAGCGGACAGGGGGAAGTGAGCAGTTCTTC
TRBJ2-1 | TRBD2 | few | TRBV7-3 | 15 | CASSFNSGGAGEQFF | TGTGCCAGCAGCTTTAATAGCGGGGGGGCCGGTGAGCAGTTCTTC
TRBJ1-2 | . | . | TRBV7-9 | 14 | CASSKPEGNYGYTF | TGTGCCAGCAGCAAACCGGAGGGTAACTATGGCTACACCTTC
TRBJ1-2 | . | few | TRBV29-1 | 11 | CSSRDNYGYTF | TGCAGCTCCCGGGACAACTATGGCTACACCTTC
TRBJ1-4 | TRBD1 | . | TRBV6-2/TRBV6-3 | 14 | CASRPDRINEKLFF | TGTGCCAGCAGACCGGACAGGATTAATGAAAAACTGTTTTTT
TRBJ2-1 | . | few | TRBV7-3 | 16 | CASSPREAISYNEQFF | TGTGCCAGCAGCCCCCGTGAAGCTATCTCCTACAATGAGCAGTTCTTC
TRBJ2-7 | . | . | TRBV4-3 | 15 | CASSQDRRTSYEQYF | TGCGCCAGCAGCCAAGATAGGCGGACTTCCTACGAGCAGTACTTC
TRBJ2-3 | . | few | TRBV28 | 14 | CASSFRRITDTQYF | TGTGCCAGCAGTTTTAGGAGGATTACAGATACGCAGTATTTT
TRBJ2-3 | . | . | TRBV5-1 | 14 | CASSSQNPADTQYF | TGCGCCAGCAGCTCCCAAAATCCGGCGGATACGCAGTATTTT
TRBJ1-1 | TRBD1 | . | TRBV4-1 | 17 | CASSQGGQGGWGTEAFF | TGCGCCAGCAGCCAGGGCGGACAGGGAGGGTGGGGGACTGAAGCTTTCTTT
TRBJ2-1 | . | few | TRBV9 | 15 | CASSVEVTGYNEQFF | TGTGCCAGCAGCGTAGAGGTAACCGGTTACAATGAGCAGTTCTTC
TRBJ1-5 | . | few | TRBV6-1 | 14 | CASMLSNSNQPQHF | TGTGCCAGCATGCTAAGTAATAGCAATCAGCCCCAGCATTTT
TRBJ1-1 | . | few | TRBV7-2 | 14 | CASSSYLLPPGAFF | TGTGCCAGCAGCTCCTACCTCCTACCTCCCGGAGCTTTCTTT
TRBJ2-5 | TRBD2 | . | TRBV25-1 | 16 | CASQIISPAGVETQYF | TGTGCCAGTCAAATAATAAGCCCAGCGGGGGTTGAGACCCAGTACTTC
TRBJ1-6 | . | few | TRBV3-1 | 16 | CASSPLWGSYNSPLHF | TGTGCCAGCAGCCCACTTTGGGGCTCCTATAATTCACCCCTCCACTTT
TRBJ2-7 | TRBD2 | few | TRBV4-2 | 11 | CASGGGYEQYF | TGTGCCAGCGGGGGGGGATACGAGCAGTACTTC
TRBJ2-5 | TRBD2 | few | TRBV4-1 | 16 | CASSRVAGGYQETQYF | TGCGCCAGCAGCCGCGTAGCGGGGGGTTACCAAGAGACCCAGTACTTC
TRBJ1-1 | . | few | TRBV3-1 | 14 | CASSPGGVRTEAFF | TGTGCCAGCAGCCCCGGCGGGGTACGAACTGAAGCTTTCTTT
TRBJ2-2 | . | many | TRBV12-3/TRBV12-4 | 14 | CASRRFRNTGELFF | TGTGCCAGCAGACGATTTAGGAACACCGGGGAGCTGTTTTTT
TRBJ2-5 | . | . | TRBV27 | 15 | CASSLRRDLQETQYF | TGTGCCAGCAGCCTTAGGAGGGACCTCCAAGAGACCCAGTACTTC
TRBJ2-3 | . | few | TRBV23-1 | 17 | CASSQSVKGINTDTQYF | TGCGCCAGCAGTCAATCGGTGAAGGGGATTAATACAGATACGCAGTATTTT
TRBJ2-3 | . | . | TRBV27 | 15 | CASNPWGASTDTQYF | TGTGCCAGCAACCCTTGGGGCGCTAGCACAGATACGCAGTATTTT
TRBJ1-2 | TRBD1 | few | TRBV3-1 | 16 | CASSHLTGKRPYGYTF | TGTGCCAGCAGCCATCTGACAGGGAAAAGGCCCTATGGCTACACCTTC
TRBJ2-3 | . | . | TRBV5-5 | 15 | CASSLWTRGGDTQYF | TGTGCCAGCAGCTTGTGGACCAGGGGCGGGGATACGCAGTATTTT
TRBJ1-2 | . | few | TRBV6-5 | 11 | CASGGLRGYTF | TGTGCCAGCGGGGGATTAAGAGGCTACACCTTC
TRBJ2-1 | TRBD2 | few | TRBV7-3 | 14 | CATSLGGAGNEQFF | TGTGCCACCTCACTCGGGGGGGCCGGAAATGAGCAGTTCTTC
TRBJ2-1 | TRBD2 | many | TRBV11-2 | 15 | CASRGGGSSYNEQFF | TGTGCCAGCAGAGGCGGGGGGAGCTCCTACAATGAGCAGTTCTTC
TRBJ2-7 | TRBD1 | . | TRBV29-1 | 17 | CSASSGTFTGQGNEQYF | TGCAGTGCCTCCTCCGGAACTTTTACGGGACAGGGTAACGAGCAGTACTTC
TRBJ1-2 | . | few | TRBV20-1 | 11 | CSATGLYGYTF | TGCAGTGCTACAGGGCTCTATGGCTACACCTTC
TRBJ2-5 | . | few | TRBV7-9 | 14 | CASSWDATRETQYF | TGTGCCAGCAGCTGGGACGCGACACGAGAGACCCAGTACTTC
TRBJ1-2 | . | . | TRBV6-2/TRBV6-3 | 15 | CASKGPSGGRSGYTF | TGTGCCAGCAAAGGACCGTCGGGGGGAAGGTCTGGCTACACCTTC
TRBJ2-1 | TRBD2 | few | TRBV24-1 | 14 | CATIPGLAYNEQFF | TGTGCCACCATACCGGGACTAGCCTACAATGAGCAGTTCTTC
TRBJ1-1 | TRBD1 | few | TRBV12-3/TRBV12-4 | 14 | CASRPGQGVTEAFF | TGTGCCAGCAGGCCGGGACAGGGCGTCACTGAAGCTTTCTTT
TRBJ2-1 | . | many | TRBV20-1 | 12 | CSARGTTHEQFF | TGCAGTGCTAGAGGGACAACCCATGAGCAGTTCTTC
TRBJ2-3 | . | few | TRBV21-1 | 14 | CARDGTPSTDTQYF | TGTGCCAGGGACGGGACACCTAGCACAGATACGCAGTATTTT
TRBJ2-5 | . | . | TRBV12-3/TRBV12-4 | 16 | CASSFNGASAAETQYF | TGTGCCAGCAGTTTCAACGGGGCAAGCGCCGCGGAGACCCAGTACTTC
TRBJ2-7 | TRBD2 | once | TRBV23-1 | 16 | CASTPRTSGGHYEQYF | TGCGCCAGCACCCCGCGGACTAGCGGGGGTCATTACGAGCAGTACTTC
TRBJ2-1 | TRBD2 | few | TRBV6-2/TRBV6-3 | 17 | CASRPPRLAGMGNEQFF | TGTGCCAGCAGGCCGCCCCGACTAGCGGGGATGGGCAATGAGCAGTTCTTC
TRBJ1-1 | . | few | TRBV27 | 14 | CASSYAPVYTEAFF | TGTGCCAGCAGTTATGCCCCAGTCTACACTGAAGCTTTCTTT
TRBJ2-1 | TRBD2 | few | TRBV4-3 | 18 | CASSHGTSGGGSYNEQFF | TGCGCCAGCAGCCACGGGACTAGCGGGGGCGGGTCCTACAATGAGCAGTTCTTC
TRBJ1-2 | . | few | TRBV5-1 | 15 | CASSFSTGYTYGYTF | TGCGCCAGCAGCTTTTCGACAGGATACACTTATGGCTACACCTTC